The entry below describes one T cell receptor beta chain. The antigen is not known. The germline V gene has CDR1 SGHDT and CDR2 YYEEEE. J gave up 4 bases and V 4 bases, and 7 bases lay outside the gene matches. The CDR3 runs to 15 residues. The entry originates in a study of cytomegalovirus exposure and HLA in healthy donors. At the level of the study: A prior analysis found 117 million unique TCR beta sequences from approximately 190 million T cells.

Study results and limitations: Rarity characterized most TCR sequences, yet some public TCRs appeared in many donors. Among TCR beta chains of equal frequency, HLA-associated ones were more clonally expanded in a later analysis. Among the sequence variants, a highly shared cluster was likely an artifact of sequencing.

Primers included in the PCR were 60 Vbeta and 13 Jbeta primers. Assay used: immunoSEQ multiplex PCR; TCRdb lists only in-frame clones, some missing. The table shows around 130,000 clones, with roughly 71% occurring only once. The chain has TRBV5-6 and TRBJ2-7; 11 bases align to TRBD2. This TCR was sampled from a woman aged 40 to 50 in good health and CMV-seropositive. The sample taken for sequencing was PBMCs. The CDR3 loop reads CASSPAGTSGYEQYF. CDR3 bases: TGTGCCAGCAGCCCGGCCGGGACTAGCGGATACGAGCAGTACTTC.